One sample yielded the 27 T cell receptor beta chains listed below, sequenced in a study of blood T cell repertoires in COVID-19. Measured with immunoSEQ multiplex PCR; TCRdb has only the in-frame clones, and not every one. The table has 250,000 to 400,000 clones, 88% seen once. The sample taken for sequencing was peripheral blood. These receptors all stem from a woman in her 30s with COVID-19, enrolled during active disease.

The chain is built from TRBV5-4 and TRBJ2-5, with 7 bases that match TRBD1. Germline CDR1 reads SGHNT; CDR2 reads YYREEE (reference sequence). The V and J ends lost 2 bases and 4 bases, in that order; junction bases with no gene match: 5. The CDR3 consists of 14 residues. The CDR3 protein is CASSFSTGRETQYF. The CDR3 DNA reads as TGTGCCAGCAGCTTCTCGACAGGGCGAGAGACCCAGTACTTC. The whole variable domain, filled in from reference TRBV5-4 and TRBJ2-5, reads ETGVTQSPTHLIKTRGQQVTLRCSSQSGHNTVSWYQQALGQGPQFIFQYYREEENGRGNFPPRFSGLQFPNYSSELNVNALELDDSALYLCASSFSTGRETQYFGPGTRLLVL.

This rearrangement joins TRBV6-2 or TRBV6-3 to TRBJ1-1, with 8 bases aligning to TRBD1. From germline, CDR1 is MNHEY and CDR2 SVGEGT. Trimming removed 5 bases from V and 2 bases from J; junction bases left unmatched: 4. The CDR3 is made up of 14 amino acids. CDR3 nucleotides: TGTGCCAGCAGTGCCGGGACAGGTAACACTGAAGCTTTCTTT. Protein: CASSAGTGNTEAFF.

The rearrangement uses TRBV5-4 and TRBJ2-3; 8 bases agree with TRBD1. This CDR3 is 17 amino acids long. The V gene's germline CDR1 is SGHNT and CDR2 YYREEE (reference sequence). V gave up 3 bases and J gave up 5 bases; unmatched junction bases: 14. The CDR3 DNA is TGTGCCAGCAGCTCGGACAGGGTGAAGACACTTGGAGATACGCAGTATTTT. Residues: CASSSDRVKTLGDTQYF.

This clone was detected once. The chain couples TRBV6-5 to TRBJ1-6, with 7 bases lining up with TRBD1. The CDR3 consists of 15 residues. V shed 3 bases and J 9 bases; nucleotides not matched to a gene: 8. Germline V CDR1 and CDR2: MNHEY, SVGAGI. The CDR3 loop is CASSYGDREVSPLHF. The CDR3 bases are TGTGCCAGCAGTTATGGCGACAGGGAGGTTTCACCCCTCCACTTT.

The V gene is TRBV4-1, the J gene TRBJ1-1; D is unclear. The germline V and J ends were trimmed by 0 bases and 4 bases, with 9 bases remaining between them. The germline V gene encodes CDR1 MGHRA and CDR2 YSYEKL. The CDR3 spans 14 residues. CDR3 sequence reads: CASSQDRSLTEAFF. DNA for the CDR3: TGCGCCAGCAGCCAAGATCGGTCTCTCACTGAAGCTTTCTTT.

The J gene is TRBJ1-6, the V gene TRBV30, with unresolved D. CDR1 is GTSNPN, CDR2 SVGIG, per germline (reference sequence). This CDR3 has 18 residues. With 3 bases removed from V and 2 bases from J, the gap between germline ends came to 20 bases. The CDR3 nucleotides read TGTGCCTGGAGCGAATACTCGACAACCCGGACCTATAATTCACCCCTCCACTTT. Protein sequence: CAWSEYSTTRTYNSPLHF.

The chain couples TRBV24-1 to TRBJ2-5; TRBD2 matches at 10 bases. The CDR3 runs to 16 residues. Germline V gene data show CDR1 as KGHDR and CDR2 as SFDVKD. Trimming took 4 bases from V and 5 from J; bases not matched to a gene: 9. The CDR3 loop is CATSDFIAGGLETQYF. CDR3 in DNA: TGTGCCACCAGTGACTTTATAGCGGGGGGACTGGAGACCCAGTACTTC.

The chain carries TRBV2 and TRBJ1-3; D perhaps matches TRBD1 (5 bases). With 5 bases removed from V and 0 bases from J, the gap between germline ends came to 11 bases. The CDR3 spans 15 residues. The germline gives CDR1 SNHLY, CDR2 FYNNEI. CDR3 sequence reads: CASSTTVLSGNTIYF. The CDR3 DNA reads TGTGCCAGCAGTACGACAGTCCTCTCTGGAAACACCATATATTTT.

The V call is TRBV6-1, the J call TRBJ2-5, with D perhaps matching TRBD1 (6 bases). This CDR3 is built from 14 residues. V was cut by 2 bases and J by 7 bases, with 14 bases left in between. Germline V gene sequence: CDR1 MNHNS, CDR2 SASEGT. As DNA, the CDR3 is TGTGCCAGCAGTGAAATTAGGACAGTAGGGACCCAGTACTTC. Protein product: CASSEIRTVGTQYF.

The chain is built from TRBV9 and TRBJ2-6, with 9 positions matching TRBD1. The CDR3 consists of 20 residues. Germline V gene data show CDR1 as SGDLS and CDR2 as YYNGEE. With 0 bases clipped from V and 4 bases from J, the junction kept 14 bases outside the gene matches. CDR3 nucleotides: TGTGCCAGCAGCGTAGGGGGCCCGGGACAGGGACGACAAGGGGCCAACGTCCTGACTTTC. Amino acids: CASSVGGPGQGRQGANVLTF.

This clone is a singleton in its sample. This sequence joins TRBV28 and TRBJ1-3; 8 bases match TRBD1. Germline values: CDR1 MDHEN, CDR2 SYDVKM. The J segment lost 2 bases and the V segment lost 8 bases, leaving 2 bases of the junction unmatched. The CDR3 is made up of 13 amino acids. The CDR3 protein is CASATGAGNTIYF. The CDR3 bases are TGTGCCAGCGCGACAGGGGCTGGAAACACCATATATTTT.

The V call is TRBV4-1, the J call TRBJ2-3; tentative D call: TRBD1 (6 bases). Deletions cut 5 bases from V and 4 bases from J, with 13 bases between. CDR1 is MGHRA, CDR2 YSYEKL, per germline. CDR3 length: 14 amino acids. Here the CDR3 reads CASSTRDIADTQYF. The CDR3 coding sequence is TGCGCCAGCAGCACTCGGGACATCGCAGATACGCAGTATTTT.

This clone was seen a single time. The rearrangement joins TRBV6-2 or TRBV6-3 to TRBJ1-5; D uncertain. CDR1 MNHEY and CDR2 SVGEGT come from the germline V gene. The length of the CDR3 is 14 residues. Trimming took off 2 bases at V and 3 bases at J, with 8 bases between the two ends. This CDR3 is CASSYQSDNQPQHF. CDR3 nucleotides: TGTGCCAGCAGTTACCAGTCAGACAATCAGCCCCAGCATTTT.

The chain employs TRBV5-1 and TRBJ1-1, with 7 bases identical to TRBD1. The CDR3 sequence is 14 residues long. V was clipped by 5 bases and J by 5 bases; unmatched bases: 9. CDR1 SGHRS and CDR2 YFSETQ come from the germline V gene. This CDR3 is CASSVTGSGTEAFF. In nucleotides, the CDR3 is TGCGCCAGCAGTGTGACAGGGTCGGGGACTGAAGCTTTCTTT.

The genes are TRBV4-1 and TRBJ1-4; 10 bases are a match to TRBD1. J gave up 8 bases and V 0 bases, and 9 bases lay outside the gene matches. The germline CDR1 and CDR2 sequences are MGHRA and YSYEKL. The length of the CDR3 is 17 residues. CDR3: CASSQEGTGASYEKLFF. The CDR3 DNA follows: TGCGCCAGCAGCCAAGAAGGGACAGGGGCCTCGTACGAAAAACTGTTTTTT.

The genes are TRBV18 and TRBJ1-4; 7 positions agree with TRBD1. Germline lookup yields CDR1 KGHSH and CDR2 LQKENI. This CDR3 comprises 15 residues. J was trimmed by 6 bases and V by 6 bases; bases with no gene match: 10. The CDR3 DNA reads TGTGCCAGCTCCCCCGATTTAGGGGGCGATGAAAAACTGTTTTTT. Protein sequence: CASSPDLGGDEKLFF. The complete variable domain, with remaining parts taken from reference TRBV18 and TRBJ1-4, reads NAGVMQNPRHLVRRRGQEARLRCSPMKGHSHVYWYRQLPEEGLKFMVYLQKENIIDESGMPKERFSAEFPKEGPSILRIQQVVRGDSAAYFCASSPDLGGDEKLFFGSGTQLSVL.

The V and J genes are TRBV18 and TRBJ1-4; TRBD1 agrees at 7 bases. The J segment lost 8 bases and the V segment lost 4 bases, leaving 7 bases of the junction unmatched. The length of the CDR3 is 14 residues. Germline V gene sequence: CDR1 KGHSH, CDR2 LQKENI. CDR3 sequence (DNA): TGTGCCAGCTCACTAAACAGGGGAGGCGAAAAACTGTTTTTT. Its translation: CASSLNRGGEKLFF.

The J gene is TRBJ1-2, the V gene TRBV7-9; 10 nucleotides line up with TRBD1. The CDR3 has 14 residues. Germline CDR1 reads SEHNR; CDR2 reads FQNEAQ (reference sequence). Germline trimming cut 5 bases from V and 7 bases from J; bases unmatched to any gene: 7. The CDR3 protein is CASSPGTGVRGYTF. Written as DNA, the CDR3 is TGTGCCAGCAGCCCCGGGACAGGGGTTCGTGGCTACACCTTC.

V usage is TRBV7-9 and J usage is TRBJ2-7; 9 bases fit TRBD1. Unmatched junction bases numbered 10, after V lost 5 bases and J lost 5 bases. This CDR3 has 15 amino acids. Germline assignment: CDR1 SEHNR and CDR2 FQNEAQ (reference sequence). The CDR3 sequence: CASSLGQGGMDEQYF. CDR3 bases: TGTGCCAGCAGCCTGGGACAGGGCGGCATGGACGAGCAGTACTTC.

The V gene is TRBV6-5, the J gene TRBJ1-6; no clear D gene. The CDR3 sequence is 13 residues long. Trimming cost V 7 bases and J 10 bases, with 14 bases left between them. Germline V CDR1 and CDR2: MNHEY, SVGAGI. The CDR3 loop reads CASMRTLRSPLHF. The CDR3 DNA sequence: TGTGCCAGCATGAGAACTTTGAGGTCACCCCTCCACTTT.

This chain's CDR3 is CASSVAGDSRYSGNTIYF. CDR3 sequence (DNA): TGTGCCAGCAGCGTAGCGGGGGACAGCCGATACTCTGGAAACACCATATATTTT. This chain connects TRBV9 to TRBJ1-3; 7 nucleotides align to TRBD1. The CDR3 runs to 18 residues. Germline CDR1 is SGDLS and CDR2 is YYNGEE. The ends lost 0 bases at V and 0 bases at J; junction bases unmatched: 9. The full variable domain, rest sourced from reference TRBV9 and TRBJ1-3, is DSGVTQTPKHLITATGQRVTLRCSPRSGDLSVYWYQQSLDQGLQFLIQYYNGEERAKGNILERFSAQQFPDLHSELNLSSLELGDSALYFCASSVAGDSRYSGNTIYFGEGSWLTVV.

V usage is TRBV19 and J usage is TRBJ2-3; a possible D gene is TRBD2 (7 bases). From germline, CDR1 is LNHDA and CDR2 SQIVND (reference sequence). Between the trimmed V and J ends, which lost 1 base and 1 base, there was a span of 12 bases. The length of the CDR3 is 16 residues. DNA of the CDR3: TGTGCCAGTAGTATAGGATGGCGGGGGCGCACAGATACGCAGTATTTT. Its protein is CASSIGWRGRTDTQYF.

Here the CDR3 DNA reads TGTGCCAGCAGCACCGGGACATCTAATTCACCCCTCCACTTT. Its protein product is CASSTGTSNSPLHF. The chain joins TRBV11-1 to TRBJ1-6, with D possibly matching TRBD1 (6 bases). Germline V gene sequence: CDR1 SGHAT, CDR2 FQDESV (reference sequence). CDR3 length equals 14 residues. Between the trimmed V and J ends, which lost 5 bases and 6 bases, there was a span of 11 bases.

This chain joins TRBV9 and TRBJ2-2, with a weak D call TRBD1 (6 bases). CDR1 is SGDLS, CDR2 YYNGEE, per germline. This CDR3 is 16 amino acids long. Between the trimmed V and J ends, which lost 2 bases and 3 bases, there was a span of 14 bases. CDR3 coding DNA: TGTGCCAGCAGCGTTGAGTGGGGGCTGGACACCGGGGAGCTGTTTTTT. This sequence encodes CASSVEWGLDTGELFF. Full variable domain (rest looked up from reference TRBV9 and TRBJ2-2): DSGVTQTPKHLITATGQRVTLRCSPRSGDLSVYWYQQSLDQGLQFLIQYYNGEERAKGNILERFSAQQFPDLHSELNLSSLELGDSALYFCASSVEWGLDTGELFFGEGSRLTVL.

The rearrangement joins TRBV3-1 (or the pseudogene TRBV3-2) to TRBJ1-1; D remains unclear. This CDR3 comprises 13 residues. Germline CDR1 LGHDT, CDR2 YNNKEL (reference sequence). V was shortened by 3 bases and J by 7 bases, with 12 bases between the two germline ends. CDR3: CASSHSAVDEAFF. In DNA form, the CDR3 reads TGTGCCAGCAGCCATAGCGCCGTGGATGAAGCTTTCTTT.

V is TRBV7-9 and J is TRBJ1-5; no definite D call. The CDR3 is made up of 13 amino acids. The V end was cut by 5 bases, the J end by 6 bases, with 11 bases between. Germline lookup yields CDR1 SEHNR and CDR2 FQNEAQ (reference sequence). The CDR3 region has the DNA TGTGCCAGCAGCCACAACCGGGGTCAGCCCCAGCATTTT. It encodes CASSHNRGQPQHF.

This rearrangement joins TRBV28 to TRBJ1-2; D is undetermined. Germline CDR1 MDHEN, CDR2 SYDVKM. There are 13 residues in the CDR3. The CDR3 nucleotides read TGTGCGACAATCCCGGGGTTTAACTATGGCTACACCTTC. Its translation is CATIPGFNYGYTF.